The 32 T cell receptor beta chains listed next were all sequenced from one sample in a study of human T cells and chemical hapten exposure. Time point indicated: patch test 3, about 24 weeks after DPC sensitization. Specified treatment: therapeutic diphenylcyclopropenone sensitization with weekly scalp DPC. TCRdb used MiXCR to reprocess the RACE reads, holding one entry per CDR3 protein. Of about 120,000 distinct CDR3 sequences listed, roughly 12% were seen once; the top ten hold about 2.4%. The sample in question was whole blood, obtained in connection with sensitization to the hapten diphenylcyclopropenone (DPC). These receptors were taken from a woman aged 45-65 years with alopecia areata. Some clones in this sample may be carry-over from other donors' samples.

This clonotype occurred a few times. V usage is TRBV12-3 or TRBV12-4 and J usage is TRBJ1-2, with D uncertain. The V and J ends lost 5 bases and 4 bases respectively, with 5 bases between them. This CDR3 comprises 11 residues. In DNA form, the CDR3 reads TGTGCCAGCAGTCCTGCCTATGGCTACACCTTC. It yields the protein CASSPAYGYTF.

Only a few counts were recorded for this clonotype. V is TRBV5-1 and J is TRBJ1-1; perhaps TRBD1 as D (6 bases). Trimming took 1 base from V and 4 from J, leaving 11 bases between them. The CDR3 is 14 amino acids. CDR1 is SGHRS and CDR2 is YFSETQ in the germline V gene. CDR3 in DNA: TGCGCCAGCAGCTTGACGCAGGGGAGCACTGAAGCTTTCTTT. This codes for CASSLTQGSTEAFF. The whole variable domain, filled in from reference TRBV5-1 and TRBJ1-1, reads KAGVTQTPRYLIKTRGQQVTLSCSPISGHRSVSWYQQTPGQGLQFLFEYFSETQRNKGNFPGRFSGRQFSNSRSEMNVSTLELGDSALYLCASSLTQGSTEAFFGQGTRLTVV.

The chain carries TRBV2 and TRBJ2-1, with 7 bases lining up with TRBD1. The CDR3 runs 14 residues. Trimming at V came to 3 bases and at J to 7 bases, leaving 6 bases not matched to a gene. CDR1 and CDR2 from the germline V gene are SNHLY and FYNNEI. In nucleotides, the CDR3 is TGTGCCAGCAGTGAGAGACAGGGTTGGAATGAGCAGTTCTTC. Residues: CASSERQGWNEQFF.

This clonotype has just a few counts. The chain recombines TRBV7-2 with TRBJ2-1, with no clear D. The CDR3 loop spans 13 amino acids. The V end lost 0 bases, the J end lost 7 bases, and 7 bases lay between the germline ends. Germline V gives CDR1 SGHTA, CDR2 FQGNSA. CDR3 amino acids: CASSLARDNEQFF. CDR3 DNA sequence: TGTGCCAGCAGCTTAGCTCGTGATAATGAGCAGTTCTTC.

This clonotype has just a few counts. This chain links TRBV7-7 with TRBJ2-3; maybe TRBD2 (6 bases). Trimming shortened V by 5 bases and J by 1 base, and 10 bases separated the two germline ends. In germline, CDR1 is SSHAT, CDR2 FNYEAQ (reference sequence). CDR3 length: 14 residues. The CDR3 DNA sequence: TGTGCCAGCAGCGCCTCTAGCGGCACAGATACGCAGTATTTT. Translating it yields CASSASSGTDTQYF.

This chain joins TRBV4-3 and TRBJ2-1; D is possibly TRBD1 (5 bases). Trimming removed 0 bases from V and 9 bases from J, with 15 bases in between. Germline lookup yields CDR1 LGHNA and CDR2 YSLEER. This CDR3 is 15 amino acids long. CDR3 in DNA: TGCGCCAGCAGCCAAGATGGGGCCGCGGACATTGAGCAGTTCTTC. This encodes CASSQDGAADIEQFF.

Only a few counts were recorded for this clonotype. The V gene is TRBV18, the J gene TRBJ1-2; 7 nucleotides align to TRBD1. Germline V gene lookup returns CDR1 KGHSH and CDR2 LQKENI. After removal of 4 bases from V and 4 bases from J, the junction contained 9 bases not matched to a gene. This CDR3 is built from 15 residues. The CDR3 region is CASSLARQGAYGYTF. Here the CDR3 DNA reads TGTGCCAGCTCACTTGCTCGACAGGGCGCCTATGGCTACACCTTC.

CDR3 in amino acids: CASSPHTRADEKLFF. Here the CDR3 DNA reads TGTGCCAGCAGCCCACACACCAGGGCTGATGAAAAACTGTTTTTT. This chain joins TRBV7-9 and TRBJ1-4; a possible D gene is TRBD1 (5 bases). Germline V gene lookup returns CDR1 SEHNR and CDR2 FQNEAQ (reference sequence). The CDR3 is 15 amino acids. V lost 5 bases to trimming and J lost 6 bases, with 16 bases between them. The full variable domain, with the rest looked up from reference TRBV7-9 and TRBJ1-4, is DTGVSQNPRHKITKRGQNVTFRCDPISEHNRLYWYRQTLGQGPEFLTYFQNEAQLEKSRLLSDRFSAERPKGSFSTLEIQRTEQGDSAMYLCASSPHTRADEKLFFGSGTQLSVL.

The CDR3: CASRDGATREDTQYF. Here the CDR3 DNA reads TGTGCCAGCAGAGACGGGGCCACTAGGGAAGATACGCAGTATTTT. J is TRBJ2-3 and V is TRBV27; D might be TRBD1 or TRBD2, each matching 5 bases. The CDR3 has 15 amino acids. Per the germline V gene, CDR1 is MNHEY and CDR2 is SMNVEV (reference sequence). Deletions cut 6 bases from V and 5 bases from J, with 18 bases between.

This clonotype occurred many times. The chain couples TRBV12-3 or TRBV12-4 to TRBJ2-7, with D perhaps assigned TRBD1 or TRBD2 (6 bases each). V was shortened by 8 bases and J by 10 bases, with 18 bases between the two germline ends. There are 12 residues in the CDR3. The chain's CDR3 is CASAPGGRGQYF. In DNA form, the CDR3 reads TGTGCCAGCGCCCCCGGGGGCCGTGGACAGTACTTC.

This clonotype was seen only a few times. This chain uses TRBV4-1 with TRBJ2-5; 10 positions match TRBD2. The CDR3 contains 16 residues. Germline-derived CDR1 and CDR2 are MGHRA and YSYEKL. After removal of 3 bases from V and 2 bases from J, the junction contained 6 bases not matched to a gene. CDR3 coding DNA: TGCGCCAGCAGCCATACTAGCGGGACTAATCAAGAGACCCAGTACTTC. Its translation: CASSHTSGTNQETQYF.

A few counts support this clonotype. The V gene is TRBV5-1, the J gene TRBJ2-7, with 7 nucleotides matching TRBD1. The CDR3 loop spans 14 amino acids. Germline CDR1 is SGHRS and CDR2 is YFSETQ. The V and J ends lost 4 bases and 2 bases, in that order; junction bases with no gene match: 6. CDR3 protein: CASSVGTVAYEQYF. The CDR3, as DNA: TGCGCCAGCAGCGTCGGGACAGTAGCCTACGAGCAGTACTTC.

This clonotype was detected a few times. The rearrangement uses TRBV3-1 and TRBJ2-7; D is unresolved. Looked up from germline, CDR1 is LGHDT and CDR2 is YNNKEL (reference sequence). The CDR3 sequence is 14 residues long. V was shortened by 0 bases and J by 2 bases, with 8 bases between the two germline ends. CDR3 amino acids: CASSQDWTAYEQYF. CDR3 bases: TGTGCCAGCAGCCAAGACTGGACCGCCTACGAGCAGTACTTC.

This clonotype was observed a few times. The chain joins TRBV3-1 to TRBJ1-2; possible D gene TRBD1, 5 bases. V was pared by 1 base and J by 1 base, with 10 bases between. The CDR3 contains 15 residues. Per the germline V gene, CDR1 is LGHDT and CDR2 is YNNKEL (reference sequence). This chain's CDR3 is CASSQAGTNNYGYTF. The CDR3 DNA sequence: TGTGCCAGCAGCCAAGCAGGGACTAATAACTATGGCTACACCTTC. The variable domain in full, completed from reference TRBV3-1 and TRBJ1-2, reads DTAVSQTPKYLVTQMGNDKSIKCEQNLGHDTMYWYKQDSKKFLKIMFSYNNKELIINETVPNRFSPKSPDKAHLNLHINSLELGDSAVYFCASSQAGTNNYGYTFGSGTRLTVV.

The V call is TRBV27, the J call TRBJ2-1; the D gene is possibly TRBD1 (6 bases). V shed 1 base and J shed 5 bases, with 15 bases lying between them. CDR1 is MNHEY, CDR2 SMNVEV, per germline (reference sequence). This CDR3 has 16 amino acids. CDR3: CASSLWGPGVDNEQFF. The CDR3 DNA follows: TGTGCCAGCAGTTTATGGGGGCCAGGGGTAGACAATGAGCAGTTCTTC.

The rearrangement uses TRBV4-2 and TRBJ2-3, with D maybe TRBD2 (5 bases). CDR3 length: 16 amino acids. Germline assignment: CDR1 LGHNA and CDR2 YNFKEQ. Trimming took off 0 bases at V and 2 bases at J, with 12 bases between the two ends. This CDR3 reads CASSQDPSGYTDTQYF. DNA for the CDR3: TGTGCCAGCAGCCAAGACCCCAGCGGATACACAGATACGCAGTATTTT.

This clonotype was found many times. DNA for the CDR3: TGCAGCGTCGTGGGCCCTCCGGGGGAGGCTTTCTTT. As protein: CSVVGPPGEAFF. The chain couples TRBV29-1 to TRBJ1-1, with D possibly TRBD1 on 5 matching bases. Trimming left V 6 bases short and J 11 bases short, with 19 bases between. CDR1 is SQVTM, CDR2 ANQGSEA, per germline. This CDR3 is 12 amino acids long.

This clonotype appeared a few times. This chain links TRBV12-3 or TRBV12-4 with TRBJ1-2; D is perhaps TRBD1 (5 bases). This CDR3 is built from 14 residues. V was cut by 5 bases and J by 7 bases, with 17 bases left in between. CDR3 region: CASSPSVGAGGYTF. Here the CDR3 DNA reads TGTGCCAGCAGTCCATCGGTCGGGGCCGGTGGCTACACCTTC.

For the CDR3, the DNA is TGCGCCAGCAGCCCGGTCGAGACGCAAGAGCAGTTCTTC. Its protein is CASSPVETQEQFF. V and J are TRBV4-3 and TRBJ2-1; D is unresolved. This CDR3 is built from 13 residues. V was cut by 4 bases and J by 10 bases, with 14 bases left in between. Germline V gene sequence: CDR1 LGHNA, CDR2 YSLEER.

The chain joins TRBV20-1 to TRBJ2-3; 7 bases agree with TRBD1. V trimming: 2 bases; J trimming: 4 bases; junction bases outside the gene matches: 6. Germline-derived CDR1 and CDR2 are DFQATT and SNEGSKA (reference sequence). This CDR3 contains 14 residues. The CDR3 coding sequence is TGCAGTGCTAGACCACAGGGGAGCGCAGATACGCAGTATTTT. It codes for CSARPQGSADTQYF.

This clonotype occurred a few times. The chain carries TRBV29-1 and TRBJ2-1; D is perhaps TRBD1 (5 bases). Germline V CDR1 and CDR2: SQVTM, ANQGSEA. With 5 bases removed from V and 0 bases from J, the gap between germline ends came to 14 bases. The CDR3 consists of 15 residues. The CDR3 loop reads CSVRRQGRSYNEQFF. The CDR3 DNA reads TGCAGCGTTCGAAGGCAGGGCCGCTCCTACAATGAGCAGTTCTTC.

Ten or more counts support this clonotype. The chain combines TRBV6-5 with TRBJ1-1; possibly TRBD1 for D (5 bases). V was cut by 6 bases and J by 0 bases, with 11 bases left in between. The CDR3 is 14 amino acids. Germline V gene sequence: CDR1 MNHEY, CDR2 SVGAGI. For the CDR3, the DNA is TGTGCCAGCAGAAACAGGTTTTTGAACACTGAAGCTTTCTTT. It yields the protein CASRNRFLNTEAFF.

This clonotype was detected many times. V gene TRBV10-3 combines with J gene TRBJ2-3; perhaps TRBD1 as D (5 bases). The CDR3 is 15 residues long. Germline V lookup: CDR1 ENHRY, CDR2 SYGVKD. Trimming shortened V by 2 bases and J by 0 bases, and 9 bases separated the two germline ends. The DNA of the CDR3 is TGTGCCATCAGTGAGGACAGTGCTAGCACAGATACGCAGTATTTT. Translated, it gives CAISEDSASTDTQYF.

The V and J genes are TRBV9 and TRBJ1-1; TRBD1 might be the D (5 bases). Germline assignment: CDR1 SGDLS and CDR2 YYNGEE. The CDR3 extends over 12 amino acids. V dropped 0 bases and J dropped 8 bases, with 8 bases sitting between them. The DNA of the CDR3 is TGTGCCAGCAGCGTAGAGGGGTCCGAAGCTTTCTTT. Translating it yields CASSVEGSEAFF.

The chain carries TRBV18 and TRBJ1-1; D is unresolved. Trimming took 1 base from V and 0 from J, leaving 9 bases between them. The CDR3 spans 15 residues. Germline V gene data show CDR1 as KGHSH and CDR2 as LQKENI. The CDR3 DNA follows: TGTGCCAGCTCACCACTACCTCCCTTGAACACTGAAGCTTTCTTT. It translates to CASSPLPPLNTEAFF.

This clonotype was found many times. The V call is TRBV6-4, the J call TRBJ2-2; D tentatively fits TRBD1 or TRBD2 (5 bases each). Germline V gives CDR1 MRHNA, CDR2 SNTAGT. This CDR3 contains 20 residues. Trimming stripped 0 bases from V and 4 bases from J, with 24 bases between. The CDR3 loop is CASSDSLRFSGAAGTGELFF. In DNA form, the CDR3 reads TGTGCCAGCAGTGACTCTTTGAGGTTCTCCGGGGCGGCCGGCACCGGGGAGCTGTTTTTT.

This clonotype showed up just a few times. The rearrangement uses TRBV19 and TRBJ2-3, with 7 bases identical to TRBD2. Trimming at V came to 3 bases and at J to 2 bases, leaving 5 bases not matched to a gene. This CDR3 has 15 residues. Germline V gene sequence: CDR1 LNHDA, CDR2 SQIVND (reference sequence). The DNA for the CDR3 is TGTGCCAGTAGTATTGCTAGCGGAGCCACAGATACGCAGTATTTT. As protein: CASSIASGATDTQYF.

V gene TRBV3-1 combines with J gene TRBJ2-1; 7 bases line up with TRBD1. J gave up 7 bases and V 2 bases, and 11 bases lay outside the gene matches. The CDR3 consists of 16 residues. CDR1 and CDR2 from the germline V gene are LGHDT and YNNKEL (reference sequence). DNA for the CDR3: TGTGCCAGCAGCCAACGAACAGGGGTAGGAGCTAATGAGCAGTTCTTC. Its protein product is CASSQRTGVGANEQFF.

In its sample, this clonotype was seen many times. The V gene is TRBV20-1, the J gene TRBJ2-7; D is possibly TRBD2 (5 bases). Germline CDR1 DFQATT, CDR2 SNEGSKA (reference sequence). The length of the CDR3 is 15 residues. Trimming removed 5 bases at V and 0 bases at J, with 17 bases between. The CDR3 loop reads CSADSPDGISYEQYF. The DNA of the CDR3 is TGCAGTGCTGATTCGCCGGACGGGATCTCCTACGAGCAGTACTTC.

The gene calls are TRBV12-3 or TRBV12-4 and TRBJ1-6, with D unresolved. Trimming shortened V by 5 bases and J by 7 bases, and 12 bases separated the two germline ends. This CDR3 region has 14 residues. CDR3 residues: CASSLNGNNSPLHF. The CDR3 nucleotides are TGTGCCAGCAGTCTTAACGGCAACAATTCACCCCTCCACTTT.

The V call is TRBV27, the J call TRBJ2-7; TRBD1 is a possible D gene (5 bases). Germline values: CDR1 MNHEY, CDR2 SMNVEV (reference sequence). Between the trimmed V and J ends, which lost 10 bases and 0 bases, there was a span of 16 bases. This CDR3 has 14 amino acids. Here the CDR3 DNA reads TGTGCCACTCTCTCCCAGGGCCCCTCCTACGAGCAGTACTTC. Its translation: CATLSQGPSYEQYF.

This clonotype was found many times. This chain links TRBV14 with TRBJ2-3; perhaps TRBD2 as D (6 bases). The germline V and J ends were trimmed by 2 bases and 2 bases, with 11 bases remaining between them. Germline values: CDR1 SGHDN, CDR2 FVKESK. The CDR3 is 15 amino acids. As DNA, the CDR3 is TGTGCCAGCAGCCAAATAGCGGTGGTCACAGATACGCAGTATTTT. Translation gives CASSQIAVVTDTQYF.